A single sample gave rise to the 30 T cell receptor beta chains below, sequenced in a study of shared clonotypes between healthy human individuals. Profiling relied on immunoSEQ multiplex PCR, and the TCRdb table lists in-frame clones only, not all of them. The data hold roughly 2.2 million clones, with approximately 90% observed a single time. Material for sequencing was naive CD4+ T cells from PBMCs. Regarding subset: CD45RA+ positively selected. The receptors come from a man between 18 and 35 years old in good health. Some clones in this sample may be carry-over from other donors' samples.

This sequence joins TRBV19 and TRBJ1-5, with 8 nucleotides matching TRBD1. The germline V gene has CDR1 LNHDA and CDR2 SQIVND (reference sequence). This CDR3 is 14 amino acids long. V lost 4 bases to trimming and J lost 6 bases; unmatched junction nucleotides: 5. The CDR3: CASSTQGVAQPQHF. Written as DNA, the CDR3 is TGTGCCAGTAGTACACAGGGGGTCGCTCAGCCCCAGCATTTT.

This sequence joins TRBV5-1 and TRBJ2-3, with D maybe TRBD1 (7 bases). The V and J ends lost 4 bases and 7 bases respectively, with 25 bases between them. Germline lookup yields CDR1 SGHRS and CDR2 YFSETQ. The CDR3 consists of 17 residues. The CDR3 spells CASSTRAQEGAVHTQYF. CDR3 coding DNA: TGCGCCAGCAGCACCAGGGCTCAGGAGGGGGCAGTGCATACGCAGTATTTT.

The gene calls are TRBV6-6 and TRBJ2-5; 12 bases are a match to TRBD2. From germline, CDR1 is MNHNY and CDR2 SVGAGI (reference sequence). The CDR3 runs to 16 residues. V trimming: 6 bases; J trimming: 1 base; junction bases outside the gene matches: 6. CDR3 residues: CASRGTGLAGQETQYF. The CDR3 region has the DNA TGTGCCAGCAGGGGCACGGGACTAGCGGGCCAAGAGACCCAGTACTTC.

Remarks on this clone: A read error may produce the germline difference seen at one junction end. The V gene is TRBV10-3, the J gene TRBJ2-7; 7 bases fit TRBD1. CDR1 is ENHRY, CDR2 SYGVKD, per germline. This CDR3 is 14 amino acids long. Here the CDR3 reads CAISARDSSHEQYF. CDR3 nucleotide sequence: TGTGCCATCAGCGCCCGGGACAGCTCCCACGAGCAGTACTTC.

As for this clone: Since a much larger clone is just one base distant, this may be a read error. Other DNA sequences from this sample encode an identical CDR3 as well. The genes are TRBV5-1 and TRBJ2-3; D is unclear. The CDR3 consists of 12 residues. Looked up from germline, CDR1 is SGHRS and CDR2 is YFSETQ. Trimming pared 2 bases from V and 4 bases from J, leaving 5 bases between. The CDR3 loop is CASSLEADTQYF. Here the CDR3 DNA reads TGCGCCAGCAGCTTAGAGGCAGATACGCAGTATTTT.

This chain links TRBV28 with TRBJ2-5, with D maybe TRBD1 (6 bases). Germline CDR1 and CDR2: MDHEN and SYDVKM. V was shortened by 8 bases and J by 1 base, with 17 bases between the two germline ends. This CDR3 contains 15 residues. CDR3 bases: TGTGCCAGCCAAAGACTTAACAGGGTCCAAGAGACCCAGTACTTC. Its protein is CASQRLNRVQETQYF.

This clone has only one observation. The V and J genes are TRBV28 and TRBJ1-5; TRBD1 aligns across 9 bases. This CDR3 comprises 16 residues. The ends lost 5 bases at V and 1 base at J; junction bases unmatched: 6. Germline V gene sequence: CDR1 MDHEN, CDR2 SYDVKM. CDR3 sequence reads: CASSDSGTGSNQPQHF. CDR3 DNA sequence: TGTGCCAGCAGTGACTCCGGGACAGGGAGCAATCAGCCCCAGCATTTT.

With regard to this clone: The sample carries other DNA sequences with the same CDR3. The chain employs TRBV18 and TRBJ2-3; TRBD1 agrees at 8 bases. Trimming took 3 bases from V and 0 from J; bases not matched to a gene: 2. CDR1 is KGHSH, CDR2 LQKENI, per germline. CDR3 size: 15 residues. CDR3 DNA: TGTGCCAGCTCACCGCGACAGGGGAGCACAGATACGCAGTATTTT. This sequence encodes CASSPRQGSTDTQYF.

The CDR3 region is CASSSPGRGPYEQYF. The CDR3 region has the DNA TGTGCCAGCAGTTCCCCCGGCAGGGGGCCCTACGAGCAGTACTTC. The chain is built from TRBV28 and TRBJ2-7; 8 nucleotides align to TRBD1. Germline loops: CDR1 MDHEN, CDR2 SYDVKM. CDR3 size: 15 residues. Unmatched junction bases numbered 7, after V lost 4 bases and J lost 2 bases.

For the CDR3, the DNA is TGCAGCGTTGTGTCTAGCGGGATCTCCTCCTACGAGCAGTACTTC. Translation gives CSVVSSGISSYEQYF. V gene TRBV29-1 combines with J gene TRBJ2-7; TRBD2 matches 9 bases. The CDR3 sequence is 15 residues long. CDR1 and CDR2 (germline): SQVTM, ANQGSEA. With V trimmed by 4 bases and J by 0 bases, 7 bases remained unmatched.

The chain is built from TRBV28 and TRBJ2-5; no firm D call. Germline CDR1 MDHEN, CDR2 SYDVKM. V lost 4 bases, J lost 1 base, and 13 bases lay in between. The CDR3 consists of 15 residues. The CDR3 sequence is CASSSLDGTQETQYF. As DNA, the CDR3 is TGTGCCAGCAGTTCCCTGGACGGAACCCAAGAGACCCAGTACTTC.

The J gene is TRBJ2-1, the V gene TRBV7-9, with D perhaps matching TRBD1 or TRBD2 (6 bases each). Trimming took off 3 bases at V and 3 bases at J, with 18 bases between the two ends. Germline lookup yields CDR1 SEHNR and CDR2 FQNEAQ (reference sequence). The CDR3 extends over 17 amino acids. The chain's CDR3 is CASSFMGGGVGYNEQFF. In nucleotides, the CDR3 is TGTGCCAGCAGCTTTATGGGGGGCGGAGTGGGCTACAATGAGCAGTTCTTC.

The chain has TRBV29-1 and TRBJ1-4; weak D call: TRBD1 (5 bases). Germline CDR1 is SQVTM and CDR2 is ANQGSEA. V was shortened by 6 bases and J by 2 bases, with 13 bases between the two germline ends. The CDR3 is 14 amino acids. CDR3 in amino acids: CSVLWGFTNEKLFF. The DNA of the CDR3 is TGCAGCGTCCTCTGGGGGTTTACTAATGAAAAACTGTTTTTT.

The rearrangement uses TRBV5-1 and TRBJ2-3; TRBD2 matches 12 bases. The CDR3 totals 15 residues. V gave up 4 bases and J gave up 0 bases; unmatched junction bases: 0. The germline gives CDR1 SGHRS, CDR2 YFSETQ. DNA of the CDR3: TGCGCCAGCAGCGGGACTAGCGGGAGCACAGATACGCAGTATTTT. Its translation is CASSGTSGSTDTQYF.

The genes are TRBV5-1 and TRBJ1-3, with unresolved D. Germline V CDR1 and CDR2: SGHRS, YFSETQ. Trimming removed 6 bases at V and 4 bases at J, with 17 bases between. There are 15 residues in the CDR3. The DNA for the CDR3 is TGCGCCAGCACCCTCCTACCGGGCACGGGAAACACCATATATTTT. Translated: CASTLLPGTGNTIYF.

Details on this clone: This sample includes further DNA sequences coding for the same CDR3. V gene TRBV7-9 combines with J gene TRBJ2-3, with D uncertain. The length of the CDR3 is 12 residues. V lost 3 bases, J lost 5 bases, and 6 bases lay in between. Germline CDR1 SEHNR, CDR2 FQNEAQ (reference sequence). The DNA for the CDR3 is TGTGCCAGCAGCTTTCGAGGAGATACGCAGTATTTT. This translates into CASSFRGDTQYF.

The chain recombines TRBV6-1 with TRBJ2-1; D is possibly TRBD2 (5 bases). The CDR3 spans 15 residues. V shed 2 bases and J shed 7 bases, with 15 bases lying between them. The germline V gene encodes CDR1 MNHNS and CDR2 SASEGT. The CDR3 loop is CASSELAYLVNEQFF. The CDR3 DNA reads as TGTGCCAGCAGTGAACTAGCTTATTTAGTAAATGAGCAGTTCTTC.

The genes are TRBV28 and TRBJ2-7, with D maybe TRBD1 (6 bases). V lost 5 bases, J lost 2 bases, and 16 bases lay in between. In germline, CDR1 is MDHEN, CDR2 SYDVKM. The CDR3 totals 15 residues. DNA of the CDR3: TGTGCCAGCAGTCTTACCGGGACACGGGCCTACGAGCAGTACTTC. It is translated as CASSLTGTRAYEQYF.

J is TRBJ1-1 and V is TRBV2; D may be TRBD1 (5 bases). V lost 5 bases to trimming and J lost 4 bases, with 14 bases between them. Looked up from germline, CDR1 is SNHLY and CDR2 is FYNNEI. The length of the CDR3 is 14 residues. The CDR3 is CASSTQGVSTEAFF. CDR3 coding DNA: TGTGCCAGCAGTACGCAGGGTGTAAGCACTGAAGCTTTCTTT.

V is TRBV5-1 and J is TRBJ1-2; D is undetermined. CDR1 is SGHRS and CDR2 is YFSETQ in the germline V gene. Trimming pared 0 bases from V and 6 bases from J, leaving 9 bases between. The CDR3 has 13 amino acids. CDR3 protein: CASSLAHDHGYTF. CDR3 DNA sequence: TGCGCCAGCAGCTTGGCTCACGATCATGGCTACACCTTC.

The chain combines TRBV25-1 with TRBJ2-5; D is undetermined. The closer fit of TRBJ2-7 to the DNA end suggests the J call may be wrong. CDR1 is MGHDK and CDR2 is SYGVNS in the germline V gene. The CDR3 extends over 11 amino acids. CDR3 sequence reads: CASSATYEQYF. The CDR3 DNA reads TGTGCCAGCAGTGCGACCTACGAGCAGTACTTC.

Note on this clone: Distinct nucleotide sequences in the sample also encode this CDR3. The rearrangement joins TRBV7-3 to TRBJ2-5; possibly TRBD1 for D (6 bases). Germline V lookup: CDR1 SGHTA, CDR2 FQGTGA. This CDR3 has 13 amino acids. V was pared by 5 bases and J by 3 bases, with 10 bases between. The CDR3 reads CASSLNREETQYF. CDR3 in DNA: TGTGCCAGCAGCCTTAACAGGGAAGAGACCCAGTACTTC.

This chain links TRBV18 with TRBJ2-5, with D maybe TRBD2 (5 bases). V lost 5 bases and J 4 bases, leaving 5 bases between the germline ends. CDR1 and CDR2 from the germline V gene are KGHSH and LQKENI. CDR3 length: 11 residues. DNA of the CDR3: TGTGCCAGCTCAGGACTAGAGACCCAGTACTTC. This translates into CASSGLETQYF.

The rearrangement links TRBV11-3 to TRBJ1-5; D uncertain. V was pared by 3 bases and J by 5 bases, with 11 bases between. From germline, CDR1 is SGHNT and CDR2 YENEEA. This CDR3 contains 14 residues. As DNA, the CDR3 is TGTGCCAGCAGCTTTGGTGGGATGGATCAGCCCCAGCATTTT. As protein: CASSFGGMDQPQHF.

The CDR3 here is CASRERTGGRTGELFF. In DNA, the CDR3 is TGTGCCAGCAGGGAGCGGACAGGGGGCCGCACCGGGGAGCTGTTTTTT. The genes are TRBV2 and TRBJ2-2; 11 nucleotides agree with TRBD1. The ends lost 6 bases at V and 4 bases at J; junction bases unmatched: 7. This CDR3 spans 16 amino acids. Germline V gives CDR1 SNHLY, CDR2 FYNNEI.

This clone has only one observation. CDR3 sequence: CAGSGVLGSGYTF. CDR3 in DNA: TGTGCCGGGTCAGGGGTGTTGGGTTCTGGCTACACCTTC. The chain has TRBV2 and TRBJ1-2; a weak D match, TRBD1 (6 bases). This CDR3 is built from 13 residues. Trimming removed 11 bases at V and 7 bases at J, with 20 bases between. Germline V gene data show CDR1 as SNHLY and CDR2 as FYNNEI.

The CDR3 protein is CASSIGTSGSDEQYF. Written as DNA, the CDR3 is TGTGCCAGCAGCATCGGGACTAGCGGGAGTGACGAGCAGTACTTC. The rearrangement uses TRBV9 and TRBJ2-7, with 14 bases identical to TRBD2. The CDR3 runs to 15 residues. Germline lookup yields CDR1 SGDLS and CDR2 YYNGEE. V gave up 4 bases and J gave up 5 bases; unmatched junction bases: 5. Based on the CDR3 plus reference TRBV9 and TRBJ2-7, the full variable domain is DSGVTQTPKHLITATGQRVTLRCSPRSGDLSVYWYQQSLDQGLQFLIQYYNGEERAKGNILERFSAQQFPDLHSELNLSSLELGDSALYFCASSIGTSGSDEQYFGPGTRLTVT.

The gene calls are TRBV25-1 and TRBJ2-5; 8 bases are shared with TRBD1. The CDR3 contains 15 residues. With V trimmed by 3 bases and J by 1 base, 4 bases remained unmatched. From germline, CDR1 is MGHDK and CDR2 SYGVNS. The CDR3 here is CASSEGQVIQETQYF. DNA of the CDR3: TGTGCCAGCAGTGAGGGACAGGTTATCCAAGAGACCCAGTACTTC.

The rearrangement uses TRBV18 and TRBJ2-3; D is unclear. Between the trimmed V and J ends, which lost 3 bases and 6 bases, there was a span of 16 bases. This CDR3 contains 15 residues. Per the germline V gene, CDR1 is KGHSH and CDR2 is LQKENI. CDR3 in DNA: TGTGCCAGCTCACCGGTTGTAGCAAGAGAGGATACGCAGTATTTT. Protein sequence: CASSPVVAREDTQYF. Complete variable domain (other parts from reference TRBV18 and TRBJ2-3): NAGVMQNPRHLVRRRGQEARLRCSPMKGHSHVYWYRQLPEEGLKFMVYLQKENIIDESGMPKERFSAEFPKEGPSILRIQQVVRGDSAAYFCASSPVVAREDTQYFGPGTRLTVL.

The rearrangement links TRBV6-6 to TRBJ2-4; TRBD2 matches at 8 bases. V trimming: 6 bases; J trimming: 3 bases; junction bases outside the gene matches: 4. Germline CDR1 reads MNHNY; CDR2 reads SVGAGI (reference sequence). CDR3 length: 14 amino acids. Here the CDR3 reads CASSPREGKNIQYF. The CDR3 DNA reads TGTGCCAGCAGCCCCCGGGAGGGCAAAAACATTCAGTACTTC.